A selection of T cell receptor beta chains follows, all from one sample in a study of blood T cell repertoires in COVID-19. Profiling relied on immunoSEQ multiplex PCR, and the TCRdb table lists in-frame clones only, not all of them. This sample has 30,000 to 40,000 clones, with less than 90% found just once. Sequencing was done on a sample of peripheral blood. Receptor source: a man in his 70s with active COVID-19. Each CDR3 is given with its conserved first and last residue. The D gene is left open where the match is weak. Rows give clone size only sometimes, using once, few, many, or a class for an expanded clone.

j_gene,d_gene,abundance,v_gene,CDR3aa,CDR3nt
TRBJ2-7,TRBD1,NA,TRBV28,CASSLGGQGAHEQYF,TGTGCCAGCAGTTTAGGTGGACAGGGGGCCCACGAGCAGTACTTC
TRBJ1-2,TRBD1,NA,TRBV27,CASSLSRGTAYGYTF,TGTGCCAGCAGTTTATCCCGCGGGACAGCATATGGCTACACCTTC
TRBJ2-2,NA,NA,TRBV6-5,CASSYSAGELFF,TGTGCCAGCAGTTACTCAGCTGGGGAGCTGTTTTTT
TRBJ2-1,NA,NA,TRBV30,CAWSVRGPMRNEQFF,TGTGCCTGGAGTGTACGAGGTCCCATGCGGAATGAGCAGTTCTTC
TRBJ2-7,NA,medium-sized,TRBV4-3,CASSQDNVLLNEQYF,TGCGCCAGCAGCCAAGATAACGTACTCCTAAACGAGCAGTACTTC
TRBJ1-5,NA,once,TRBV10-3,CAITAGPNQPQHF,TGTGCCATCACGGCAGGCCCCAATCAGCCCCAGCATTTT
TRBJ1-2,TRBD1,NA,TRBV11-2,CASSTRTGGASGYTF,TGTGCCAGCAGCACCCGGACAGGGGGCGCGAGTGGCTACACCTTC
TRBJ2-3,NA,once,TRBV28,CASNGRGNTDTQYF,TGTGCCAGCAACGGACGGGGAAACACAGATACGCAGTATTTT
TRBJ2-3,NA,NA,TRBV14,CASSQGAVDTQYF,TGTGCCAGCAGCCAAGGAGCGGTCGATACGCAGTATTTT
TRBJ2-3,NA,NA,TRBV18,CASSPSGTGSAGGHTQYF,TGTGCCAGCTCACCATCCGGGACAGGGTCGGCGGGAGGTCATACGCAGTATTTT
TRBJ2-1,TRBD2,NA,TRBV16,CASSQYGGRGGNEQFF,TGTGCCAGCAGCCAATACGGCGGGAGAGGAGGGAATGAGCAGTTCTTC
TRBJ2-5,TRBD1,NA,TRBV28,CASSSPGQGGQETQYF,TGTGCCAGCAGTTCACCGGGACAGGGGGGTCAAGAGACCCAGTACTTC
TRBJ1-2,NA,once,TRBV27,CASSGMGGANYGYTF,TGTGCCAGCTCTGGAATGGGTGGAGCTAACTATGGCTACACCTTC
TRBJ1-2,NA,once,TRBV29-1,CSVRQDYNYGYTF,TGCAGCGTTAGGCAGGATTATAACTATGGCTACACCTTC
TRBJ2-7,NA,few,TRBV9,CASSVTTLGSEQYF,TGTGCCAGCAGCGTAACAACGCTAGGAAGCGAGCAGTACTTC
TRBJ1-2,TRBD1,once,TRBV13,CASSTRDRGLKSGYTF,TGTGCCAGCAGCACGCGGGACAGGGGGCTTAAGAGTGGCTACACCTTC
TRBJ1-5,NA,NA,TRBV28,CASSLIRGQPQHF,TGTGCCAGCAGTTTAATCAGGGGCCAGCCCCAGCATTTT
TRBJ2-3,NA,NA,TRBV2,CASSPLRTDTQYF,TGTGCCAGCAGTCCCCTACGCACAGATACGCAGTATTTT
TRBJ1-1,NA,NA,TRBV6-2/TRBV6-3,CASSRGRGTEAFF,TGTGCCAGCAGCCGCGGGAGGGGGACTGAAGCTTTCTTT
TRBJ2-1,NA,NA,TRBV7-2,CASSFRTGGVSSYNEQFF,TGTGCCAGCAGCTTTCGGACGGGCGGGGTTAGCTCCTACAATGAGCAGTTCTTC
TRBJ2-5,TRBD1,NA,TRBV18,CASSTGAQETQYF,TGTGCCAGCTCGACAGGGGCGCAAGAGACCCAGTACTTC
TRBJ2-1,TRBD2,NA,TRBV20-1,CSAKAGDEQFF,TGCAGTGCTAAAGCGGGGGATGAGCAGTTCTTC
TRBJ2-1,TRBD2,NA,TRBV2,CASSGTSGTYNEQFF,TGTGCCAGCAGCGGGACTAGCGGGACCTACAATGAGCAGTTCTTC
TRBJ2-3,TRBD1,NA,TRBV29-1,CSLGTGGDTDTQYF,TGCAGCCTGGGGACAGGGGGAGACACAGATACGCAGTATTTT
TRBJ2-7,NA,NA,TRBV5-1,CASSPRRGAYEQYF,TGCGCCAGCAGCCCCCGGAGGGGTGCCTACGAGCAGTACTTC
TRBJ2-2,NA,NA,TRBV18,CASSQQNTGELFF,TGTGCCAGCTCACAGCAGAACACCGGGGAGCTGTTTTTT
TRBJ2-1,NA,NA,TRBV25-1,CASSDFSGLTAEQFF,TGTGCCAGCAGTGACTTCTCGGGACTCACCGCGGAGCAGTTCTTC
TRBJ1-5,NA,NA,TRBV7-2,CASSSGYVGPQHF,TGTGCCAGCAGCTCGGGGTATGTGGGCCCCCAGCATTTT
TRBJ2-7,TRBD1,NA,TRBV7-8,CASSQGTGVLYEQYF,TGTGCCAGCAGCCAAGGGACAGGCGTACTCTACGAGCAGTACTTC
TRBJ1-5,NA,NA,TRBV12-5,CASGLGMSGQPQHF,TGTGCTAGTGGTTTGGGGATGTCGGGTCAGCCCCAGCATTTT
TRBJ2-1,NA,NA,TRBV5-6,CASTQRVNEQFF,TGTGCCAGCACCCAGAGGGTCAATGAGCAGTTCTTC
TRBJ2-1,NA,NA,TRBV7-9,CASSILTGDEQFF,TGTGCCAGCAGCATTCTTACGGGGGATGAGCAGTTCTTC
TRBJ2-1,NA,NA,TRBV4-1,CASSLRGGYEQFF,TGCGCCAGCAGCCTAAGAGGAGGCTATGAGCAGTTCTTC
TRBJ2-1,NA,NA,TRBV24-1,CATSDSAVWGEQFF,TGTGCCACCAGTGATTCAGCGGTGTGGGGTGAGCAGTTCTTC
TRBJ2-1,TRBD2,NA,TRBV4-1,CASSHGGSGNEQFF,TGCGCCAGCAGCCACGGCGGGAGTGGTAATGAGCAGTTCTTC
TRBJ1-5,NA,NA,TRBV28,CASSLFARVVNQPQHF,TGTGCCAGCAGTTTGTTCGCCAGGGTGGTAAATCAGCCCCAGCATTTT
TRBJ2-1,TRBD1,NA,TRBV29-1,CSVAPGTGSSYNEQFF,TGCAGCGTTGCCCCCGGGACAGGGAGCTCCTACAATGAGCAGTTCTTC
TRBJ2-7,NA,medium-sized,TRBV7-9,CASSFLLEQYF,TGTGCCAGCAGCTTCCTTCTCGAGCAGTACTTC
TRBJ1-1,TRBD1,NA,TRBV2,CASRDRGEGTEAFF,TGTGCCAGCAGGGACAGGGGGGAAGGCACTGAAGCTTTCTTT
TRBJ1-6,TRBD1,NA,TRBV12-3/TRBV12-4,CASRPTGGSPLHF,TGTGCCAGCAGACCCACAGGGGGATCACCCCTCCACTTT
TRBJ2-7,TRBD2,once,TRBV7-9,CASRGGTFATSGRYEQYF,TGTGCCAGCAGGGGGGGAACTTTCGCGACTAGCGGACGCTACGAGCAGTACTTC
TRBJ1-5,NA,NA,TRBV21-1,CASSKALLRGGQPQHF,TGTGCCAGCAGCAAAGCGCTTTTAAGGGGTGGACAGCCCCAGCATTTT
TRBJ1-3,NA,NA,TRBV19,CASSSSLGAGNTIYF,TGTGCCAGTAGTTCTTCCCTTGGAGCTGGAAACACCATATATTTT
TRBJ2-1,TRBD2,few,TRBV7-9,CASTGTSGTPTNEQFF,TGTGCCAGCACCGGGACTAGCGGGACGCCAACCAATGAGCAGTTCTTC
TRBJ2-7,TRBD1,NA,TRBV5-1,CASSFGETGGYEQYF,TGCGCCAGCAGCTTCGGGGAGACAGGGGGCTACGAGCAGTACTTC
TRBJ2-1,TRBD1,few,TRBV7-9,CASSLGQGGVVEQFF,TGTGCCAGCAGCTTAGGACAGGGGGGAGTCGTTGAGCAGTTCTTC
TRBJ2-2,TRBD1,NA,TRBV4-3,CASSQATGVNTGELFF,TGCGCCAGCAGCCAAGCAACAGGGGTGAACACCGGGGAGCTGTTTTTT
TRBJ2-5,TRBD1,NA,TRBV7-6,CASSSYRGETQYF,TGTGCCAGCAGCTCCTACAGGGGAGAGACCCAGTACTTC
TRBJ2-7,TRBD1,few,TRBV5-6,CASSFPGQPYEQYF,TGTGCCAGCAGCTTCCCGGGACAGCCCTACGAGCAGTACTTC
TRBJ1-5,TRBD1,NA,TRBV7-3,CASNNDRAGGQYSNQPQHF,TGTGCCAGCAACAACGACCGAGCAGGGGGGCAGTATAGCAATCAGCCCCAGCATTTT
TRBJ2-1,TRBD2,NA,TRBV6-2/TRBV6-3,CASSYWGSGSYNEQFF,TGTGCCAGCAGTTACTGGGGCAGCGGGAGTTACAATGAGCAGTTCTTC
TRBJ2-1,NA,NA,TRBV6-2/TRBV6-3,CASSYPTSYNEQFF,TGTGCCAGCAGTTACCCGACTAGCTACAATGAGCAGTTCTTC
TRBJ2-1,TRBD2,NA,TRBV3-1/TRBV3-2,CASRVSSGRNEQFF,TGTGCCAGCAGGGTTTCTAGCGGGAGGAATGAGCAGTTCTTC
TRBJ2-4,NA,NA,TRBV30,CAWERGLAKNIQYF,TGTGCCTGGGAGCGCGGTTTAGCCAAAAACATTCAGTACTTC
TRBJ2-1,TRBD2,NA,TRBV2,CASSSIAGGSSNEQFF,TGTGCCAGCAGTTCAATAGCGGGAGGCTCCTCCAATGAGCAGTTCTTC
TRBJ2-5,TRBD1,NA,TRBV5-6,CASSLDWTGAQYF,TGTGCCAGCAGCCTGGACTGGACAGGGGCCCAGTACTTC
TRBJ1-5,NA,few,TRBV4-1,CASSVPGQGNQPQHF,TGCGCCAGCAGCGTTCCCGGCCAGGGGAATCAGCCCCAGCATTTT
TRBJ2-6,NA,NA,TRBV25-1,CASSVQGTGANVLTF,TGTGCCAGCAGTGTACAGGGAACTGGGGCCAACGTCCTGACTTTC
TRBJ1-2,NA,NA,TRBV28,CASSLGSERHTF,TGTGCCAGCAGTTTAGGGTCAGAGCGGCACACCTTC